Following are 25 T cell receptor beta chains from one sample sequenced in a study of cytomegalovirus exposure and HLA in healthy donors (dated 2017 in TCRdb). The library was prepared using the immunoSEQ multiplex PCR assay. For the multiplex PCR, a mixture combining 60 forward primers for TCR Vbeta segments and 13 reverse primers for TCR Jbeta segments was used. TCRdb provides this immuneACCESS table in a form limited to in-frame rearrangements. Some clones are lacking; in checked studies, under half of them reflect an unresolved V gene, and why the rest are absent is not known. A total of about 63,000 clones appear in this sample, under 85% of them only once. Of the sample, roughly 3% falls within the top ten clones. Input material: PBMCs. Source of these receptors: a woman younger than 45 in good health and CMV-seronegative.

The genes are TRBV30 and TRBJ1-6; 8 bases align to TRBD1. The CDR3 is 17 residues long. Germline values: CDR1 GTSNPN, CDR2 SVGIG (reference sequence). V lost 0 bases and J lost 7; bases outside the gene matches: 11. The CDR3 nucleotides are TGTGCCTGGAGTGTACGCCCGGTGACAGGGGCAAATTCACCCCTCCACTTT. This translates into CAWSVRPVTGANSPLHF.

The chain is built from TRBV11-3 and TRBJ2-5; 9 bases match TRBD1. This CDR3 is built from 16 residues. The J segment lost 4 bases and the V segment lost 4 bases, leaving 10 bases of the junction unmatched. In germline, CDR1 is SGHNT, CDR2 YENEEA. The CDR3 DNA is TGTGCCAGCAGCTCAAACCGGGACAGGGAGGGAGAGACCCAGTACTTC. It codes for CASSSNRDREGETQYF.

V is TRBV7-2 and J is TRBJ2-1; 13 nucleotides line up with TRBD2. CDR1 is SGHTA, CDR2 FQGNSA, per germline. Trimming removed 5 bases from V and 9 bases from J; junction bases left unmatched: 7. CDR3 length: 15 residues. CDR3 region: CASSLRLAGGPEQFF. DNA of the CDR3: TGTGCCAGCAGCCTACGACTAGCGGGAGGCCCTGAGCAGTTCTTC.

The CDR3 region has the DNA TGTGCCAGCAGCTCCGGCCGGGACAGGGGGCTAGTCTATAACCTTTACGAGCAGTACGTC. Protein sequence: CASSSGRDRGLVYNLYEQYV. The chain joins TRBV21-1 to TRBJ2-7; the table assigns TRBD1, which was not confirmed against the DNA. TRBV21-1 is a pseudogene locus. This CDR3 has 20 residues.

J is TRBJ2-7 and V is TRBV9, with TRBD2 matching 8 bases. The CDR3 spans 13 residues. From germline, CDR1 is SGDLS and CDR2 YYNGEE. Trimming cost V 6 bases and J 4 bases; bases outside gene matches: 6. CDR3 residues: CASNPRGGYEQYF. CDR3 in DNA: TGTGCCAGCAATCCCCGCGGGGGGTACGAGCAGTACTTC. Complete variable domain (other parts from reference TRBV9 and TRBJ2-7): DSGVTQTPKHLITATGQRVTLRCSPRSGDLSVYWYQQSLDQGLQFLIQYYNGEERAKGNILERFSAQQFPDLHSELNLSSLELGDSALYFCASNPRGGYEQYFGPGTRLTVT.

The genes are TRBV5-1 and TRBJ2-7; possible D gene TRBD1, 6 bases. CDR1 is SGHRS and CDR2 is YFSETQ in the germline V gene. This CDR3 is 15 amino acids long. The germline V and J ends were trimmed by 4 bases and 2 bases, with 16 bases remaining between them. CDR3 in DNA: TGCGCCAGCAGCCCACAGGGTGGGGGAACCTACGAGCAGTACGTC. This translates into CASSPQGGGTYEQYV.

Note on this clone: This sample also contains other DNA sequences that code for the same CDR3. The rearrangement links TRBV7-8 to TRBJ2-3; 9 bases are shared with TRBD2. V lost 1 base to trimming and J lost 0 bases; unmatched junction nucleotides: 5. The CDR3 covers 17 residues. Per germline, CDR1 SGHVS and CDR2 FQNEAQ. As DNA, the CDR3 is TGTGCCAGCAGCTTAGGTGCTAGCGGGGATAGCACAGATACGCAGTATTTT. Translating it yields CASSLGASGDSTDTQYF.

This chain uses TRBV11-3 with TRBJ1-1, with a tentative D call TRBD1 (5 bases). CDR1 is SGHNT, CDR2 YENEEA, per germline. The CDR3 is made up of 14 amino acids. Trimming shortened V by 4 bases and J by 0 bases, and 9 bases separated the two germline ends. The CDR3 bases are TGTGCCAGCAGCTCGGGGGTGCTGAACACTGAAGCTTTCTTT. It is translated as CASSSGVLNTEAFF. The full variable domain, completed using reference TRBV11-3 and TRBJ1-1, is EAGVVQSPRYKIIEKKQPVAFWCNPISGHNTLYWYLQNLGQGPELLIRYENEEAVDDSQLPKDRFSAERLKGVDSTLKIQPAELGDSAVYLCASSSGVLNTEAFFGQGTRLTVV.

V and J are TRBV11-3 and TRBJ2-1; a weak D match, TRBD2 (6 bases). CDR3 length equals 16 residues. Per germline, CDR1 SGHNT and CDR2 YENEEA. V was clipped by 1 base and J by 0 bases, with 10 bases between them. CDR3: CASSLASGFSYNEQFF. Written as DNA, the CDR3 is TGTGCCAGCAGCTTAGCGAGCGGGTTCTCCTACAATGAGCAGTTCTTC.

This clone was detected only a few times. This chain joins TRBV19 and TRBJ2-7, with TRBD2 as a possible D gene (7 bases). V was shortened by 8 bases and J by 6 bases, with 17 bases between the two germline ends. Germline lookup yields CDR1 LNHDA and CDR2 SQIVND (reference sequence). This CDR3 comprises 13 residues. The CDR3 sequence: CASGGGLFVEQYF. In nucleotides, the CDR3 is TGTGCCAGTGGGGGGGGCCTCTTCGTCGAGCAGTACTTC.

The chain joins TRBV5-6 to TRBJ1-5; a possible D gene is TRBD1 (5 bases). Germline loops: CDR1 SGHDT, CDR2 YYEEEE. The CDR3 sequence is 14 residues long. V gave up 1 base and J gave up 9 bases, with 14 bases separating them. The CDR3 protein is CASSLRAGGMPQHF. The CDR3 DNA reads TGTGCCAGCAGCTTGAGGGCGGGGGGGATGCCCCAGCATTTT. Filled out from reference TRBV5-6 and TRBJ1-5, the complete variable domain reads DAGVTQSPTHLIKTRGQQVTLRCSPKSGHDTVSWYQQALGQGPQFIFQYYEEEERQRGNFPDRFSGHQFPNYSSELNVNALLLGDSALYLCASSLRAGGMPQHFGDGTRLSIL.

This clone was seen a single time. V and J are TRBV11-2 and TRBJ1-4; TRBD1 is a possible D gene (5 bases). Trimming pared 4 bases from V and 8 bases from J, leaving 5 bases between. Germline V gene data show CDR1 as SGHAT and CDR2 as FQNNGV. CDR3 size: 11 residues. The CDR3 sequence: CASSSGEKLFF. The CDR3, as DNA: TGTGCCAGCAGCTCAGGGGAAAAACTGTTTTTT.

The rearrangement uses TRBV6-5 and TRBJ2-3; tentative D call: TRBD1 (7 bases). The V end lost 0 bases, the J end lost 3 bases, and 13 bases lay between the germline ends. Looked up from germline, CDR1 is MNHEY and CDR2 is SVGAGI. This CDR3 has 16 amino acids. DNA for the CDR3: TGTGCCAGCAGTTACTCGGGGGGACAGTATACAGATACGCAGTATTTT. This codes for CASSYSGGQYTDTQYF.

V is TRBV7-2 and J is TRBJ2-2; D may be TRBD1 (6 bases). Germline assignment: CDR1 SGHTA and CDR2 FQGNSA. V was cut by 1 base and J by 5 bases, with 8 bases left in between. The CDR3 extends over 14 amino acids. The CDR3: CASSLVRGTGELFF. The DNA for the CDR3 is TGTGCCAGCAGCTTAGTAAGGGGGACCGGGGAGCTGTTTTTT.

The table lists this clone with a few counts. Here the CDR3 DNA reads TGTGCCAGTCAGGGGCTAGCGGGATCCTACGAGCAGTACTTC. Translating gives CASQGLAGSYEQYF. The V and J genes are TRBV2 and TRBJ2-7; 9 bases match TRBD2. This CDR3 spans 14 amino acids. With 9 bases clipped from V and 1 base from J, the junction kept 7 bases outside the gene matches. Germline-derived CDR1 and CDR2 are SNHLY and FYNNEI.

CDR3: CASSDALAGGKNEQFF. The CDR3 region has the DNA TGTGCCAGCAGTGATGCCTTGGCAGGGGGCAAGAATGAGCAGTTCTTC. This rearrangement joins TRBV2 to TRBJ2-1, with 8 nucleotides matching TRBD1. The ends lost 3 bases at V and 7 bases at J; junction bases unmatched: 11. This CDR3 spans 16 amino acids. Germline V gene lookup returns CDR1 SNHLY and CDR2 FYNNEI.

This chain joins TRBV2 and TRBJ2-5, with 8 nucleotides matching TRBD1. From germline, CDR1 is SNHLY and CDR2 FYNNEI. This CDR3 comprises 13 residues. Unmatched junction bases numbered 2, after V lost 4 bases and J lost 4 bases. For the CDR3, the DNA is TGTGCCAGCAGTGGGACAGGGTCAGAGACCCAGTACTTC. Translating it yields CASSGTGSETQYF.

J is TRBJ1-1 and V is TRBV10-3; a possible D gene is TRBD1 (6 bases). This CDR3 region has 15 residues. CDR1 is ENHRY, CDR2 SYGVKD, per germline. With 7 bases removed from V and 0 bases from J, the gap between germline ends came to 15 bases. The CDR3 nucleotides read TGTGCCATCACTCCGGGACACTCCATGAACACTGAAGCTTTCTTT. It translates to CAITPGHSMNTEAFF.

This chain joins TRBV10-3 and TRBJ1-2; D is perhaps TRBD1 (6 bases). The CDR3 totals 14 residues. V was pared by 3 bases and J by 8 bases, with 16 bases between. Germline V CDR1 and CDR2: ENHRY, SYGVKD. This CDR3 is CAISDEGGPIGYTF. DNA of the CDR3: TGTGCCATCAGTGACGAAGGGGGTCCCATAGGCTACACCTTC.

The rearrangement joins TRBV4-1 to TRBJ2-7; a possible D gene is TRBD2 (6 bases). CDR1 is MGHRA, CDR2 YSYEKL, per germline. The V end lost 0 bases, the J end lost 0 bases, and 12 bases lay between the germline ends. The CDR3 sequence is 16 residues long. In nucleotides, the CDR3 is TGCGCCAGCAGCCAAGATCACGATAGCGGCTCCTACGAGCAGTACGTC. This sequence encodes CASSQDHDSGSYEQYV.

The CDR3 loop is CASSPSGGYEQYV. The CDR3 DNA is TGTGCCAGCAGTCCATCGGGGGGCTACGAGCAGTACGTC. The chain uses TRBV6-5 and TRBJ2-7, with 7 positions matching TRBD2. V lost 5 bases, J lost 3 bases, and 4 bases stayed unmatched. Germline-derived CDR1 and CDR2 are MNHEY and SVGAGI. CDR3 length equals 13 residues.

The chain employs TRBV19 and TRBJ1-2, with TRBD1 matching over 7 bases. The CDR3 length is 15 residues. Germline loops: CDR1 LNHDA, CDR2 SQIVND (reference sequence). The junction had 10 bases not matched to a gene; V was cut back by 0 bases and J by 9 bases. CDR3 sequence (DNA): TGTGCCAGTAGTATAGAGCGGACAGGCCTAAGGAGCTACACCTTC. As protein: CASSIERTGLRSYTF. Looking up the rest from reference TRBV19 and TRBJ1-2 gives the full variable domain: DGGITQSPKYLFRKEGQNVTLSCEQNLNHDAMYWYRQDPGQGLRLIYYSQIVNDFQKGDIAEGYSVSREKKESFPLTVTSAQKNPTAFYLCASSIERTGLRSYTFGSGTRLTVV.

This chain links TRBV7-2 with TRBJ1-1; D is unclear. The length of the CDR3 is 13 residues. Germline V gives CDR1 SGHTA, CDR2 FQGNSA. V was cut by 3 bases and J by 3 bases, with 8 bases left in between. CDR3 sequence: CASSFNIDTEAFF. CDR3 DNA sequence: TGTGCCAGCAGCTTTAACATTGACACTGAAGCTTTCTTT.

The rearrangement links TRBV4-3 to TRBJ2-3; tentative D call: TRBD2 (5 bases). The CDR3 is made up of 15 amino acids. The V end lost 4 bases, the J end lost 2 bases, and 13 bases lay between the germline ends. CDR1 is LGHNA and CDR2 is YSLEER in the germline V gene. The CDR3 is CASSPGLGLTDTQYF. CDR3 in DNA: TGCGCCAGCAGCCCCGGACTTGGACTCACAGATACGCAGTATTTT.

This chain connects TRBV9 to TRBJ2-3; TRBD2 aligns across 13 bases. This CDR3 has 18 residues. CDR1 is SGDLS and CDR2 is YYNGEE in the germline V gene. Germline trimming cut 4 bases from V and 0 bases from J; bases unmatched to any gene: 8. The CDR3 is CASSPGLAGAASTDTQYF. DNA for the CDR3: TGTGCCAGCAGCCCCGGACTAGCGGGGGCCGCTAGCACAGATACGCAGTATTTT. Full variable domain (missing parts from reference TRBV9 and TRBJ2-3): DSGVTQTPKHLITATGQRVTLRCSPRSGDLSVYWYQQSLDQGLQFLIQYYNGEERAKGNILERFSAQQFPDLHSELNLSSLELGDSALYFCASSPGLAGAASTDTQYFGPGTRLTVL.